These 10 T cell receptor beta chains came from one sample sequenced in a study of cytomegalovirus exposure and HLA in healthy donors. The PCR ran on 60 Vbeta and 13 Jbeta primers. Profiled with immunoSEQ multiplex PCR; TCRdb holds only in-frame clones, not every one. The table includes 150,000 to 200,000 clones, roughly 74% detected once. The specimen was PBMCs. The receptors were gathered from a man aged 18-30 years in good health and CMV-seropositive.

V is TRBV7-2 and J is TRBJ1-5; D uncertain. The CDR3 is 17 amino acids. V gave up 1 base and J gave up 4 bases, with 17 bases separating them. Per the germline V gene, CDR1 is SGHTA and CDR2 is FQGNSA. The DNA of the CDR3 is TGTGCCAGCAGCTTAGAGGTTTCCAGGTCCGATAATCAGCCCCAGCATTTT. It codes for CASSLEVSRSDNQPQHF. Full variable domain (outside the CDR3, taken from reference TRBV7-2 and TRBJ1-5): GAGVSQSPSNKVTEKGKDVELRCDPISGHTALYWYRQSLGQGLEFLIYFQGNSAPDKSGLPSDRFSAERTGGSVSTLTIQRTQQEDSAVYLCASSLEVSRSDNQPQHFGDGTRLSIL.

The chain couples TRBV27 to TRBJ2-1; the match to TRBD2 covers 9 bases. This CDR3 is 14 amino acids long. Germline-derived CDR1 and CDR2 are MNHEY and SMNVEV (reference sequence). V was clipped by 2 bases and J by 9 bases; unmatched bases: 5. In DNA, the CDR3 is TGTGCCAGCAGTTTAGCGGGAGGGCCTGCTGAGCAGTTCTTC. This encodes CASSLAGGPAEQFF.

The chain carries TRBV19 and TRBJ2-7; TRBD1 is a possible D gene (5 bases). Germline V gene sequence: CDR1 LNHDA, CDR2 SQIVND (reference sequence). V was shortened by 5 bases and J by 1 base, with 12 bases between the two germline ends. The CDR3 is 14 residues long. Written as DNA, the CDR3 is TGTGCCAGTAGTGGGTTGACAGAATCCTACGAGCAGTACTTC. This codes for CASSGLTESYEQYF.

This clone turned up a few times. The chain recombines TRBV6-4 with TRBJ2-1, with 9 bases identical to TRBD2. V lost 0 bases, J lost 10 bases, and 4 bases stayed unmatched. The CDR3 runs 14 residues. The germline V gene has CDR1 MRHNA and CDR2 SNTAGT. The CDR3 nucleotides read TGTGCCAGCAGTGACTCGAGAGCGGGAGGAGAGCAGTTCTTC. This translates into CASSDSRAGGEQFF.

Here the CDR3 reads CASSPGSGQETQYF. Here the CDR3 DNA reads TGTGCCAGCAGCCCAGGGAGCGGGCAAGAGACCCAGTACTTC. V is TRBV7-3 and J is TRBJ2-5, with D possibly TRBD2 on 6 matching bases. V lost 5 bases and J lost 2, with 12 bases in between. The CDR3 runs to 14 residues. Germline-derived CDR1 and CDR2 are SGHTA and FQGTGA.

V is TRBV5-5 and J is TRBJ2-1; 12 nucleotides match TRBD2. This CDR3 has 15 amino acids. In germline, CDR1 is SGHKS, CDR2 YYEKEE (reference sequence). V was clipped by 5 bases and J by 6 bases; unmatched bases: 6. CDR3 nucleotides: TGTGCCAGCAGGTATCTAGCGGGAGGGCCCAATGAGCAGTTCTTC. As protein: CASRYLAGGPNEQFF.

The CDR3 reads CASSPRRVTLRDNEKLFF. The CDR3 DNA sequence: TGTGCCAGCTCACCACGTCGAGTAACACTCCGGGATAATGAAAAACTGTTTTTT. This chain connects TRBV18 to TRBJ1-4; D unclear. CDR3 length: 18 residues. Trimming took off 1 base at V and 4 bases at J, with 19 bases between the two ends. Germline CDR1 KGHSH, CDR2 LQKENI. Supplemented by reference TRBV18 and TRBJ1-4, the full variable domain reads NAGVMQNPRHLVRRRGQEARLRCSPMKGHSHVYWYRQLPEEGLKFMVYLQKENIIDESGMPKERFSAEFPKEGPSILRIQQVVRGDSAAYFCASSPRRVTLRDNEKLFFGSGTQLSVL.

The rearrangement links TRBV18 to TRBJ1-2; 12 bases match TRBD1. The junction had 2 bases not matched to a gene; V was cut back by 3 bases and J by 6 bases. CDR1 is KGHSH, CDR2 LQKENI, per germline. The CDR3 has 14 amino acids. CDR3 nucleotide sequence: TGTGCCAGCTCACCGGGACAGGGGGCGCATGGCTACACCTTC. Its protein is CASSPGQGAHGYTF.

This rearrangement joins TRBV30 to TRBJ2-3; 8 nucleotides match TRBD2. The germline V gene has CDR1 GTSNPN and CDR2 SVGIG (reference sequence). Losses at the gene ends were 7 bases for V and 5 bases for J; bases not matched to a gene: 14. This CDR3 comprises 15 residues. The CDR3: CALAKRESGGDTQYF. CDR3 DNA: TGTGCCTTAGCTAAGCGGGAGAGTGGGGGAGATACGCAGTATTTT.

The chain uses TRBV2 and TRBJ2-7; 12 bases line up with TRBD2. Per the germline V gene, CDR1 is SNHLY and CDR2 is FYNNEI. V dropped 6 bases and J dropped 4; count of bases not matched to a gene: 7. This CDR3 contains 15 residues. This CDR3 reads CASRDTSGRSYEQYF. The CDR3 nucleotides read TGTGCCAGCAGGGATACTAGCGGGAGGAGTTACGAGCAGTACTTC. Supplemented by reference TRBV2 and TRBJ2-7, the full variable domain reads EPEVTQTPSHQVTQMGQEVILRCVPISNHLYFYWYRQILGQKVEFLVSFYNNEISEKSEIFDDQFSVERPDGSNFTLKIRSTKLEDSAMYFCASRDTSGRSYEQYFGPGTRLTVT.